Each of the 32 T cell receptor beta chains below was sequenced from the same sample in a study of T cell responses to AZD1222 COVID-19 vaccine. This table comes from immunoSEQ multiplex PCR, and its TCRdb copy is limited to in-frame clones, with some not included. The table includes more than 80,000 clones, roughly 85% detected once. The sample here was peripheral blood, taken 28 days after the second AZD1222 dose. These TCRs come from an adult who received the AZD1222 COVID-19 vaccine.

J is TRBJ1-2 and V is TRBV5-6; 9 positions match TRBD1. This CDR3 spans 14 amino acids. Trimming removed 0 bases from V and 5 bases from J; junction bases left unmatched: 2. Germline values: CDR1 SGHDT, CDR2 YYEEEE. The CDR3 DNA follows: TGTGCCAGCAGCTTGGTGGGACAGGGTTATGGCTACACCTTC. Encoded protein: CASSLVGQGYGYTF.

The rearrangement links TRBV6-1 to TRBJ2-2, with D maybe TRBD2 (6 bases). V was trimmed by 2 bases and J by 9 bases, leaving 13 bases between them. The length of the CDR3 is 14 residues. The germline V gene encodes CDR1 MNHNS and CDR2 SASEGT. This chain's CDR3 is CASSEPLRGRELFF. The DNA for the CDR3 is TGTGCCAGCAGTGAACCCTTGCGCGGGAGGGAGCTGTTTTTT.

The V gene is TRBV10-2, the J gene TRBJ1-5; possible D gene TRBD1, 6 bases. The V end lost 8 bases, the J end lost 6 bases, and 17 bases lay between the germline ends. Germline V gene data show CDR1 as WSHSY and CDR2 as SAAADI. The CDR3 contains 14 residues. The CDR3 nucleotides read TGCGCCAGCTGCGAGGCAGGGGATAGTCAGCCCCAGCATTTT. Its translation: CASCEAGDSQPQHF.

The chain joins TRBV4-3 to TRBJ2-7; TRBD2 might be the D (6 bases). The CDR3 spans 14 residues. Germline CDR1 reads LGHNA; CDR2 reads YSLEER. Deletions cut 4 bases from V and 3 bases from J, with 13 bases between. CDR3 DNA sequence: TGCGCCAGCAGCCTGTGGTGGGGGGACTACGAGCAGTACTTC. Translation: CASSLWWGDYEQYF.

This clone has a handful of counts. This chain uses TRBV10-3 with TRBJ2-3; 7 bases line up with TRBD1. The CDR3 covers 12 residues. The V gene's germline CDR1 is ENHRY and CDR2 SYGVKD. Germline trimming cut 6 bases from V and 9 bases from J; bases unmatched to any gene: 6. This CDR3 is CAIRMSQGTQYF. The CDR3 DNA follows: TGTGCCATCAGGATGTCACAGGGGACGCAGTATTTT.

This chain uses TRBV29-1 with TRBJ1-1, with D tentatively TRBD1 (6 bases). Deletions cut 7 bases from V and 1 base from J, with 10 bases between. The CDR3 runs 12 residues. CDR1 is SQVTM and CDR2 is ANQGSEA in the germline V gene. DNA of the CDR3: TGCAGCGGACAGGATCCGAACACTGAAGCTTTCTTT. Its protein product is CSGQDPNTEAFF.

The rearrangement uses TRBV11-2 and TRBJ2-7; 7 bases are a match to TRBD1. The CDR3 extends over 15 amino acids. V trimming: 4 bases; J trimming: 2 bases; junction bases outside the gene matches: 8. The germline V gene encodes CDR1 SGHAT and CDR2 FQNNGV. The CDR3 nucleotides are TGTGCCAGCAGCTCTACCGGGACAGTGACCTACGAGCAGTACTTC. This encodes CASSSTGTVTYEQYF.

The genes are TRBV27 and TRBJ1-2; D is unresolved. The germline V gene encodes CDR1 MNHEY and CDR2 SMNVEV (reference sequence). The CDR3 runs to 11 residues. The V end lost 6 bases, the J end lost 5 bases, and 7 bases lay between the germline ends. The CDR3 sequence is CASRTIYGYTF. CDR3 in DNA: TGTGCCAGCAGGACAATTTATGGCTACACCTTC.

The CDR3 is CASSIATGVATEAFF. Here the CDR3 DNA reads TGCGCCAGCAGCATTGCCACAGGGGTCGCCACTGAAGCTTTCTTT. The rearrangement joins TRBV5-1 to TRBJ1-1; 7 nucleotides line up with TRBD1. Per the germline V gene, CDR1 is SGHRS and CDR2 is YFSETQ. With V trimmed by 4 bases and J by 4 bases, 10 bases remained unmatched. The CDR3 is 15 residues long. The whole variable domain, filled in from reference TRBV5-1 and TRBJ1-1, reads KAGVTQTPRYLIKTRGQQVTLSCSPISGHRSVSWYQQTPGQGLQFLFEYFSETQRNKGNFPGRFSGRQFSNSRSEMNVSTLELGDSALYLCASSIATGVATEAFFGQGTRLTVV.

The V and J genes are TRBV6-2 or TRBV6-3 and TRBJ1-5, with D perhaps matching TRBD1 (6 bases). The CDR3 runs to 15 residues. Germline CDR1 MNHEY, CDR2 SVGEGT. V shed 2 bases and J shed 5 bases, with 13 bases lying between them. The CDR3 is CASSYTGGLDQPQHF. Here the CDR3 DNA reads TGTGCCAGCAGTTACACCGGGGGCTTGGATCAGCCCCAGCATTTT.

This chain uses TRBV5-4 with TRBJ1-2, with 8 bases identical to TRBD1. With V trimmed by 0 bases and J by 4 bases, 5 bases remained unmatched. This CDR3 region has 15 residues. The germline V gene encodes CDR1 SGHNT and CDR2 YYREEE (reference sequence). The CDR3 protein is CASSLGGTGGYGYTF. In DNA, the CDR3 is TGTGCCAGCAGCTTGGGTGGGACAGGCGGCTATGGCTACACCTTC.

This clone was observed once. The CDR3 region has the DNA TGTGCCAGCAGTGGGGACAGGGGCAATCAGCCCCAGCATTTT. Translation gives CASSGDRGNQPQHF. This chain joins TRBV2 and TRBJ1-5, with 9 bases matching TRBD1. Germline loops: CDR1 SNHLY, CDR2 FYNNEI. V gave up 4 bases and J gave up 2 bases; unmatched junction bases: 0. The CDR3 spans 14 residues.

The chain is built from TRBV6-4 and TRBJ2-2; D gene unclear. The CDR3 consists of 13 residues. Germline assignment: CDR1 MRHNA and CDR2 SNTAGT. Trimming took 6 bases from V and 4 from J, leaving 9 bases between them. The CDR3 sequence: CASSQSATGELFF. The CDR3 region has the DNA TGTGCCAGCAGCCAGAGTGCCACCGGGGAGCTGTTTTTT.

V gene TRBV6-5 combines with J gene TRBJ2-4, with D perhaps TRBD2 (6 bases). This CDR3 comprises 14 residues. Germline CDR1 and CDR2: MNHEY and SVGAGI. V was clipped by 2 bases and J by 1 base, with 6 bases between them. The CDR3 DNA follows: TGTGCCAGCAGTTACGGGGGGGCCAAAAACATTCAGTACTTC. Its translation: CASSYGGAKNIQYF.

V gene TRBV30 combines with J gene TRBJ1-1; D not certain. Germline loops: CDR1 GTSNPN, CDR2 SVGIG (reference sequence). There are 13 residues in the CDR3. V lost 0 bases, J lost 4 bases, and 9 bases lay in between. CDR3 protein: CAWSVGFATEAFF. CDR3 in DNA: TGTGCCTGGAGTGTGGGGTTCGCCACTGAAGCTTTCTTT.

In DNA form, the CDR3 reads TGTGCCAGCTTCGGTCCGGGGGGCTACACCTTC. Residues: CASFGPGGYTF. The chain joins TRBV6-5 to TRBJ1-2; D unclear. This CDR3 contains 11 residues. Trimming took off 8 bases at V and 8 bases at J, with 12 bases between the two ends. Germline assignment: CDR1 MNHEY and CDR2 SVGAGI.

This chain uses TRBV28 with TRBJ2-1, with 13 positions matching TRBD2. Germline assignment: CDR1 MDHEN and CDR2 SYDVKM. The J segment lost 9 bases and the V segment lost 6 bases, leaving 11 bases of the junction unmatched. The length of the CDR3 is 16 residues. DNA of the CDR3: TGTGCCAGCAGACCTTCCTTAGGACTAGCGGGAGCTGAGCAGTTCTTC. It codes for CASRPSLGLAGAEQFF.

The chain combines TRBV5-1 with TRBJ1-2; D might be TRBD1 (5 bases). Germline loops: CDR1 SGHRS, CDR2 YFSETQ. This CDR3 is 13 amino acids long. Trimming took off 7 bases at V and 0 bases at J, with 10 bases between the two ends. The CDR3 coding sequence is TGCGCCAGCGGGGCAGAAACTAACTATGGCTACACCTTC. It is translated as CASGAETNYGYTF.

V is TRBV6-2 or TRBV6-3 and J is TRBJ1-5, with 9 bases lining up with TRBD1. V lost 6 bases to trimming and J lost 5 bases; unmatched junction nucleotides: 5. Germline-derived CDR1 and CDR2 are MNHEY and SVGEGT. The CDR3 is 14 residues long. CDR3 region: CASSSTGGDQPQHF. The CDR3 DNA sequence: TGTGCCAGCAGCTCGACAGGGGGGGATCAGCCCCAGCATTTT.

The chain links TRBV7-2 to TRBJ1-2, with D possibly matching TRBD1 (5 bases). V was cut by 5 bases and J by 5 bases, with 15 bases left in between. CDR1 and CDR2 (germline): SGHTA, FQGNSA. The CDR3 covers 14 residues. CDR3 coding DNA: TGTGCCAGCAGCCTAGGGGCGTCGGCTTATGGCTACACCTTC. It translates to CASSLGASAYGYTF.

This clone has just one count. The chain carries TRBV7-3 and TRBJ2-1; D may correspond to TRBD1 or TRBD2 (5 bases each). CDR1 is SGHTA, CDR2 FQGTGA, per germline. The V and J ends lost 6 bases and 4 bases respectively, with 22 bases between them. CDR3 size: 17 residues. CDR3 protein: CASRTWDERRAYNEQFF. In DNA form, the CDR3 reads TGTGCCAGCAGGACTTGGGACGAAAGGCGGGCGTACAATGAGCAGTTCTTC.

The V call is TRBV28, the J call TRBJ2-7, with 7 bases that match TRBD1. The germline CDR1 and CDR2 sequences are MDHEN and SYDVKM. The CDR3 is 18 residues long. J lost 2 bases, V lost 0 bases, and 13 bases had no gene match. CDR3 nucleotide sequence: TGTGCCAGCAGTTTATGGGGACAGACAGACAAACCCGCCTACGAGCAGTACTTC. Residues: CASSLWGQTDKPAYEQYF.

Turning to this clone: An end of the junction does not agree with germline; a read error may underlie this. The chain combines TRBV5-5 with TRBJ1-5, with 8 bases aligning to TRBD1. The CDR3 is 15 residues long. CDR1 is SGHKS and CDR2 is YYEKEE in the germline V gene (reference sequence). The CDR3 nucleotides read TGTGCCAGCAGCCGATCGGACAGGGATAATCAACCCCAGCATTTT. This translates into CASSRSDRDNQPQHF.

This chain links TRBV15 with TRBJ2-1, with TRBD2 identical over 14 bases. Germline values: CDR1 LNHNV, CDR2 YYDKDF (reference sequence). The CDR3 extends over 18 amino acids. V lost 0 bases, J lost 7 bases, and 8 bases stayed unmatched. CDR3 sequence reads: CATSRDHGTSGSANEQFF. DNA for the CDR3: TGTGCCACCAGCAGAGATCATGGGACTAGCGGGAGTGCGAATGAGCAGTTCTTC.

V is TRBV5-6 and J is TRBJ1-2; unclear D gene. Trimming cost V 2 bases and J 5 bases, with 16 bases left between them. CDR1 SGHDT and CDR2 YYEEEE come from the germline V gene. This CDR3 has 15 residues. DNA of the CDR3: TGTGCCAGCAGCTTCTCAGGTTTGTCTGATTATGGCTACACCTTC. It yields the protein CASSFSGLSDYGYTF.

This clone showed up just once. The chain has TRBV9 and TRBJ1-5; D perhaps matches TRBD1 (6 bases). Germline V gene lookup returns CDR1 SGDLS and CDR2 YYNGEE. The CDR3 covers 13 residues. V was cut by 3 bases and J by 4 bases, with 8 bases left in between. The CDR3, as DNA: TGTGCCAGCAGCGCCGACAGGAATCAGCCCCAGCATTTT. The encoded protein is CASSADRNQPQHF.

This chain connects TRBV4-3 to TRBJ1-6; D is uncertain. Between the trimmed V and J ends, which lost 0 bases and 0 bases, there was a span of 6 bases. Germline V gene lookup returns CDR1 LGHNA and CDR2 YSLEER. This CDR3 is 16 amino acids long. DNA of the CDR3: TGCGCCAGCAGCCAAGAGATGAGCTCCTATAATTCACCCCTCCACTTT. Protein: CASSQEMSSYNSPLHF.

V usage is TRBV7-8 and J usage is TRBJ2-1, with D possibly matching TRBD1 (6 bases). This CDR3 has 19 residues. The V end was cut by 0 bases, the J end by 0 bases, with 18 bases between. The V gene's germline CDR1 is SGHVS and CDR2 FQNEAQ. DNA for the CDR3: TGTGCCAGCAGCTTAGCGATCGCCGGGACAACAAGCTCCTACAATGAGCAGTTCTTC. Translated: CASSLAIAGTTSSYNEQFF. The whole variable domain, remainder taken from reference TRBV7-8 and TRBJ2-1, is GAGVSQSPRYKVAKRGQDVALRCDPISGHVSLFWYQQALGQGPEFLTYFQNEAQLDKSGLPSDRFFAERPEGSVSTLKIQRTQQEDSAVYLCASSLAIAGTTSSYNEQFFGPGTRLTVL.

The V call is TRBV29-1, the J call TRBJ2-5; weak D call: TRBD2 (5 bases). V was clipped by 3 bases and J by 2 bases, with 13 bases between them. Germline CDR1 and CDR2: SQVTM and ANQGSEA. The CDR3 loop spans 14 amino acids. The CDR3 loop reads CSVDESGIQETQYF. In nucleotides, the CDR3 is TGCAGCGTTGACGAGTCGGGAATACAAGAGACCCAGTACTTC.

This rearrangement joins TRBV27 to TRBJ2-1; 8 bases agree with TRBD2. This CDR3 comprises 15 residues. Germline-derived CDR1 and CDR2 are MNHEY and SMNVEV (reference sequence). The ends lost 6 bases at V and 7 bases at J; junction bases unmatched: 11. CDR3 region: CASRPSGSQGNEQFF. As DNA, the CDR3 is TGTGCCAGCAGACCCAGCGGGAGTCAGGGGAATGAGCAGTTCTTC.

The CDR3 region is CASSEDNYSNQPQHF. The CDR3 DNA is TGTGCCAGCAGTGAGGACAATTATAGCAATCAGCCCCAGCATTTT. This chain joins TRBV2 and TRBJ1-5; tentatively, D is TRBD1 (5 bases). Germline V gene sequence: CDR1 SNHLY, CDR2 FYNNEI. This CDR3 comprises 15 residues. V was pared by 3 bases and J by 0 bases, with 9 bases between.

This clone showed up just a few times. This chain links TRBV9 with TRBJ1-1, with 9 bases aligning to TRBD1. The CDR3 consists of 14 residues. Germline V gives CDR1 SGDLS, CDR2 YYNGEE. V dropped 4 bases and J dropped 5; count of bases not matched to a gene: 6. CDR3 loop: CASSKDRGRTEAFF. CDR3 in DNA: TGTGCCAGCAGCAAAGACAGGGGGAGGACTGAAGCTTTCTTT.